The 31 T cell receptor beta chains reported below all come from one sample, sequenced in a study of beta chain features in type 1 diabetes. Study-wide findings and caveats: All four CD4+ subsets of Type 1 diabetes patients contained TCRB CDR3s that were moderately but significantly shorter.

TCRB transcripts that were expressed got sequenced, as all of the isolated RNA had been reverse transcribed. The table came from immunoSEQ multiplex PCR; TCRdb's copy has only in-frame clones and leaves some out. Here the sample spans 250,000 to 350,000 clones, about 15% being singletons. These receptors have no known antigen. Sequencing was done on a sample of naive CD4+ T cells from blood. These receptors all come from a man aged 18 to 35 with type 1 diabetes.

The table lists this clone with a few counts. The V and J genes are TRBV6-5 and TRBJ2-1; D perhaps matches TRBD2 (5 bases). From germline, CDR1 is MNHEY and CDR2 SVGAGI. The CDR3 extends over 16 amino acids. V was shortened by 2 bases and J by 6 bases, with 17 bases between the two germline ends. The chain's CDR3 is CASSYQAGFRINEQFF. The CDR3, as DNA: TGTGCCAGCAGTTACCAGGCGGGCTTTAGGATCAATGAGCAGTTCTTC.

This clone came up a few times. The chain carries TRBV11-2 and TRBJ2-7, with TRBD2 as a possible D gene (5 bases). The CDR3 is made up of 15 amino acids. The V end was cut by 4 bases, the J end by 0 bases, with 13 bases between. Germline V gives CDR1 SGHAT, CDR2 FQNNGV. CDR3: CASSWSDGSSYEQYF. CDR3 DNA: TGTGCCAGCAGCTGGAGCGATGGGAGCTCCTACGAGCAGTACTTC.

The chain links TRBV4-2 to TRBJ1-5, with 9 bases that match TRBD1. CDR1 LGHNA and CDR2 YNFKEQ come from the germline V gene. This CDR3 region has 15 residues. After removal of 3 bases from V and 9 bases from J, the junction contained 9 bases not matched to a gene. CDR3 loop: CASSQGTGGRTPQHF. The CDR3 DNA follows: TGTGCCAGCAGCCAGGGTACAGGGGGCCGGACGCCCCAGCATTTT.

CDR3: CASRLARNEQFF. The CDR3 DNA reads TGTGCCAGCAGGTTAGCGAGAAATGAGCAGTTCTTC. The rearrangement links TRBV28 to TRBJ2-1; a possible D gene is TRBD2 (5 bases). This CDR3 region has 12 residues. Germline lookup yields CDR1 MDHEN and CDR2 SYDVKM. Trimming stripped 6 bases from V and 7 bases from J, with 10 bases between.

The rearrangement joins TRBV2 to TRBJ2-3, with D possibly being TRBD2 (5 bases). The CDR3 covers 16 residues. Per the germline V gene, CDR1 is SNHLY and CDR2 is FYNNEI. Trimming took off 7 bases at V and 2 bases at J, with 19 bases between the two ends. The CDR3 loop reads CASKRFIGLNTDTQYF. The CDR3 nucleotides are TGTGCCAGCAAGCGGTTTATAGGGCTCAACACAGATACGCAGTATTTT.

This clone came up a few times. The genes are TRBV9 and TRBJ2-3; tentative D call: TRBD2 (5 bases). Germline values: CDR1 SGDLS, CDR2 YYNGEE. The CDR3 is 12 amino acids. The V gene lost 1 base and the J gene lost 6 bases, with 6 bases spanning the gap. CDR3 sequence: CASSVSGDTQYF. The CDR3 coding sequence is TGTGCCAGCAGCGTATCGGGGGATACGCAGTATTTT.

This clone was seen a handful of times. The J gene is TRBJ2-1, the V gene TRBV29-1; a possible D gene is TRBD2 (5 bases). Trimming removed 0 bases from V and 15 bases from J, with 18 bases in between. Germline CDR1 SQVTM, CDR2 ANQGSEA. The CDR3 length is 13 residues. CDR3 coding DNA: TGCAGCGTTGAAGAGGAACGGGTAGGACTGCCGTTCTTC. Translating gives CSVEEERVGLPFF.

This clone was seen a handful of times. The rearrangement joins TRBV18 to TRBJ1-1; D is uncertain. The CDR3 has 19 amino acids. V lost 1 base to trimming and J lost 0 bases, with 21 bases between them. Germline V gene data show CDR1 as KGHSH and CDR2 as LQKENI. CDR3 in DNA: TGTGCCAGCTCACCACGCGTTAGGCAAATAAGACGGGTGAACACTGAAGCTTTCTTT. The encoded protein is CASSPRVRQIRRVNTEAFF.

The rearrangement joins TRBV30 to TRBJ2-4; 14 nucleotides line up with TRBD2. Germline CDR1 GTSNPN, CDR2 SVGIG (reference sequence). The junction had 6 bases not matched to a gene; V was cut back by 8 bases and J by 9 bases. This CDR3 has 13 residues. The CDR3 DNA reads TGTGCCACCCGCGGGACTAGCGGGGGCATTCAGTACTTC. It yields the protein CATRGTSGGIQYF.

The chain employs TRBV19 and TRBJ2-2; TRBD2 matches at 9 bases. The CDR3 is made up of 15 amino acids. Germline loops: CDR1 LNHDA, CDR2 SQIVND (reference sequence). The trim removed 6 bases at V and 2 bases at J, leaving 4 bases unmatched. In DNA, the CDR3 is TGTGCCAGTAGCCAGCGGGGGGTTAACACCGGGGAGCTGTTTTTT. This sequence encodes CASSQRGVNTGELFF.

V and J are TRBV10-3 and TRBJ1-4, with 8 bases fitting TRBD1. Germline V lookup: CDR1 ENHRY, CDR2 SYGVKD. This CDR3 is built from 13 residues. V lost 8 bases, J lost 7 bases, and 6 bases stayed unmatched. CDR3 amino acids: CAISGTGSEKLFF. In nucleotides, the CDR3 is TGTGCCATCTCCGGGACAGGTAGTGAAAAACTGTTTTTT.

The CDR3 region has the DNA TGTGCCAGCAGTCCCGGGACTAGCGGGAAGTACGAGCAGTACTTC. This translates into CASSPGTSGKYEQYF. This chain uses TRBV27 with TRBJ2-7, with 13 positions matching TRBD2. This CDR3 has 15 residues. Germline assignment: CDR1 MNHEY and CDR2 SMNVEV (reference sequence). V was clipped by 5 bases and J by 4 bases; unmatched bases: 5.

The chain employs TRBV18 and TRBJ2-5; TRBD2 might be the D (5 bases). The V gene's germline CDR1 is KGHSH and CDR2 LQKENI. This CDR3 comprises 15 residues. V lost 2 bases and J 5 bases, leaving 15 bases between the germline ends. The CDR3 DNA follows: TGTGCCAGCTCACCAATCGGGGTTTTAGGCGAGACCCAGTACTTC. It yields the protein CASSPIGVLGETQYF.

The CDR3 is CASSLAAPSSYNEQFF. CDR3 sequence (DNA): TGCGCCAGCAGCTTGGCAGCGCCGAGCTCCTACAATGAGCAGTTCTTC. J is TRBJ2-1 and V is TRBV5-1; D gene unclear. The CDR3 loop spans 16 amino acids. The germline V and J ends were trimmed by 0 bases and 0 bases, with 10 bases remaining between them. Germline loops: CDR1 SGHRS, CDR2 YFSETQ. The full variable domain, rest sourced from reference TRBV5-1 and TRBJ2-1, is KAGVTQTPRYLIKTRGQQVTLSCSPISGHRSVSWYQQTPGQGLQFLFEYFSETQRNKGNFPGRFSGRQFSNSRSEMNVSTLELGDSALYLCASSLAAPSSYNEQFFGPGTRLTVL.

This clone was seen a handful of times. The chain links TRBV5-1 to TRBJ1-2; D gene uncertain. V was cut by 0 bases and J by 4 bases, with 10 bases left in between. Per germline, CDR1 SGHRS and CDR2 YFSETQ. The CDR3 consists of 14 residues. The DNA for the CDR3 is TGCGCCAGCAGCTTGGAAACAGATCTCTATGGCTACACCTTC. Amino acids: CASSLETDLYGYTF.

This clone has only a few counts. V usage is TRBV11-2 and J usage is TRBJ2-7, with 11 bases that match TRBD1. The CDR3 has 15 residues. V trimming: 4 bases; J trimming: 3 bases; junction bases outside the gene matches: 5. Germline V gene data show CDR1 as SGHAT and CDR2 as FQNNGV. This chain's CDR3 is CASSSTGTGGYEQYF. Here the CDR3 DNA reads TGTGCCAGCAGCTCAACCGGGACAGGGGGCTACGAGCAGTACTTC. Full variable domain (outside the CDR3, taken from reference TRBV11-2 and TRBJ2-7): EAGVAQSPRYKIIEKRQSVAFWCNPISGHATLYWYQQILGQGPKLLIQFQNNGVVDDSQLPKDRFSAERLKGVDSTLKIQPAKLEDSAVYLCASSSTGTGGYEQYFGPGTRLTVT.

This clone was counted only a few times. The CDR3 reads CASSLGGPIQYF. For the CDR3, the DNA is TGTGCCAGCAGTTTAGGAGGTCCCATTCAGTACTTC. The rearrangement uses TRBV28 and TRBJ2-4, with D tentatively TRBD2 (5 bases). V lost 2 bases and J lost 9, with 8 bases in between. Per germline, CDR1 MDHEN and CDR2 SYDVKM. The CDR3 is made up of 12 amino acids.

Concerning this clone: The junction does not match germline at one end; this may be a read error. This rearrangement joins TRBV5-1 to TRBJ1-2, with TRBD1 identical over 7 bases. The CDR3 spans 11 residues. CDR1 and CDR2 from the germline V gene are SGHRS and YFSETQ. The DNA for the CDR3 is TGCGCCAGCAGCTTGGAGGGGGCCGTCTCCTTC. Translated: CASSLEGAVSF.

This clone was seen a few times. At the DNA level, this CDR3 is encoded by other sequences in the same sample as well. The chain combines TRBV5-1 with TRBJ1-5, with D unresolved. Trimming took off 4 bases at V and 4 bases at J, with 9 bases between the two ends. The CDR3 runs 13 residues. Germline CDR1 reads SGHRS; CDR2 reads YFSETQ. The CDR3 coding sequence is TGCGCCAGCAGCCGAGGTGATAATCAGCCCCAGCATTTT. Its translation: CASSRGDNQPQHF.

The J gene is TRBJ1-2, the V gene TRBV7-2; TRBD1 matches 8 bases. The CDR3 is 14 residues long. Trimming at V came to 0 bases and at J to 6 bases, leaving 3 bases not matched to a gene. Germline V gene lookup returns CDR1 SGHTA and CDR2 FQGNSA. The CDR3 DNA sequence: TGTGCCAGCAGCTTAGCCTACAGGGGGAATGGCTACACCTTC. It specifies CASSLAYRGNGYTF.

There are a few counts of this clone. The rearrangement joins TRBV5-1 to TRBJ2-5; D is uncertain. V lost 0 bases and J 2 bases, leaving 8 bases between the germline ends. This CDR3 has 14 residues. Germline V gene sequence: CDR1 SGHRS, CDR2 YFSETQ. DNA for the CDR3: TGCGCCAGCAGCTTGGGCTACTTACAAGAGACCCAGTACTTC. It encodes CASSLGYLQETQYF.

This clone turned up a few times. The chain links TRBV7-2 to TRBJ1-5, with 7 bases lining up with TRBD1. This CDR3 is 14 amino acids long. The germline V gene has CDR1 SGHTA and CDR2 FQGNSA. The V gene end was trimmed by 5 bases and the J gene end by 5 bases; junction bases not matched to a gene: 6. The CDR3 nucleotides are TGTGCCAGCAGCAAGCGACAGGGTGATCAGCCCCAGCATTTT. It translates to CASSKRQGDQPQHF.

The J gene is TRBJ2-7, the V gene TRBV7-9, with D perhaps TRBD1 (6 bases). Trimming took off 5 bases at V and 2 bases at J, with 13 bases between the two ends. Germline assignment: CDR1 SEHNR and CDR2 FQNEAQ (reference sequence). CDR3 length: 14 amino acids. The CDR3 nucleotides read TGTGCCAGCAGCCCCCTGAGGGACACCTACGAGCAGTACTTC. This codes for CASSPLRDTYEQYF.

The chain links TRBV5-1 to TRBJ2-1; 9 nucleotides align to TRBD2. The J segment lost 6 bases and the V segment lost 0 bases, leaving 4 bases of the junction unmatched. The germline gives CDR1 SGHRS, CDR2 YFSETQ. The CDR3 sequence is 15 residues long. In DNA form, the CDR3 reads TGCGCCAGCAGCTTGGGGCTAGCGGGAAGCAATGAGCAGTTCTTC. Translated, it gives CASSLGLAGSNEQFF.

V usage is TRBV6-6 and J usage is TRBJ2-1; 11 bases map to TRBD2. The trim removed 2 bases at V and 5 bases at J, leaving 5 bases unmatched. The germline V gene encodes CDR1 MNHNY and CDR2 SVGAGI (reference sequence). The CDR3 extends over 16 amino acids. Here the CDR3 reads CASSYRSGGANNEQFF. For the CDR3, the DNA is TGTGCCAGCAGTTACCGTAGCGGGGGGGCTAACAATGAGCAGTTCTTC.

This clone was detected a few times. The CDR3 spells CASSFGDVAGGNEQYF. In DNA form, the CDR3 reads TGTGCCAGCAGCTTCGGGGACGTAGCGGGAGGCAACGAGCAGTACTTC. The chain recombines TRBV7-2 with TRBJ2-7; 10 bases are shared with TRBD2. The ends lost 3 bases at V and 5 bases at J; junction bases unmatched: 10. CDR3 length: 16 residues. Germline V gives CDR1 SGHTA, CDR2 FQGNSA.

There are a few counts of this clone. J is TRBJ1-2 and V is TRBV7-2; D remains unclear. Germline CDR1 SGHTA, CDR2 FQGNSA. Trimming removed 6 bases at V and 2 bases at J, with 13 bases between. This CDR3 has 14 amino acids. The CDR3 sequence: CASRIEGSNYGYTF. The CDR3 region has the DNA TGTGCCAGCAGAATAGAGGGCAGCAACTATGGCTACACCTTC.

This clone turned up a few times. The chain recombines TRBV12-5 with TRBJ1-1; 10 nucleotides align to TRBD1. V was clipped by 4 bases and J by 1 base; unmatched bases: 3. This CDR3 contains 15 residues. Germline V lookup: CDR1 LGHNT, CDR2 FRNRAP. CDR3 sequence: CASGSTGGSNTEAFF. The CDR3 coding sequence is TGTGCTAGTGGTTCGACAGGGGGCTCGAACACTGAAGCTTTCTTT.

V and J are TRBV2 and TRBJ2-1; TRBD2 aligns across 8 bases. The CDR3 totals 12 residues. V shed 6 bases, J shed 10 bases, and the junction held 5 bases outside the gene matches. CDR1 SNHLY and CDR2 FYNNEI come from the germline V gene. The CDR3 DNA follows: TGTGCCAGCAGGGCCGCTAGCGGGGAGCAGTTCTTC. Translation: CASRAASGEQFF.

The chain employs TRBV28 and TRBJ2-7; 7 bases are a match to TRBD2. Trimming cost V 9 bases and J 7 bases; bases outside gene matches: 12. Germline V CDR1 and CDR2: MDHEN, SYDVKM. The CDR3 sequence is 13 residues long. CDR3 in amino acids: CASTRGGPAEQYF. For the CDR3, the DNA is TGTGCCAGTACTCGCGGGGGACCAGCGGAGCAGTACTTC.

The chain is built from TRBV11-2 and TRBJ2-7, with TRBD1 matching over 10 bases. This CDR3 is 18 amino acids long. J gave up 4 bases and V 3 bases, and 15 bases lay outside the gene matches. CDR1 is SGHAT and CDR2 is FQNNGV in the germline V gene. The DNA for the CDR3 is TGTGCCAGCAGCTTCCATGGGACAGGGGATCCTCTTAAGTACGAGCAGTACTTC. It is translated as CASSFHGTGDPLKYEQYF.